This TCR beta chain was captured in a study of blood T cell repertoires in COVID-19. Seattle participants joined during active infection and were tracked over time. This clone was detected once. This CDR3 contains 16 residues. Unmatched junction bases numbered 6, after V lost 1 base and J lost 4 bases. From germline, CDR1 is SEHNR and CDR2 FQNEAQ (reference sequence). This table comes from immunoSEQ multiplex PCR, and its TCRdb copy is limited to in-frame clones, with some not included. The sample gives around 270,000 clones, 75% to 95% of which show up once; just over 2.5% is in the top ten. The source of this sequence is a person aged 18-29 years with COVID-19, enrolled during active disease. The sample consisted of peripheral blood. V and J are TRBV7-9 and TRBJ2-3; 9 bases align to TRBD1. Here the CDR3 DNA reads TGTGCCAGCAGCTTAGACCGGGACAGGGAATCAGATACGCAGTATTTT. Its translation: CASSLDRDRESDTQYF.